This is a list of T cell receptor beta chains from one sample in a study of cytomegalovirus exposure and HLA in healthy donors. TCRdb's table, derived via immunoSEQ multiplex PCR, lists solely in-frame clones and lacks some. The sample consists of roughly 190,000 clones, approximately 80% of them appearing once. Sequenced sample: PBMCs. The receptors stem from a female donor in good health and CMV-seronegative. CDR3s include the opening cysteine and the closing phenylalanine or tryptophan. Each record gives: D gene, clone size, J gene, V gene, CDR3 length, CDR3 protein, CDR3 DNA. A D gene is named only where the DNA matches it firmly. Clone sizes are given selectively: once, few, many, or a class where the clone is expanded.

NA,once,TRBJ2-3,TRBV7-9,16,CASSPGGGRVTDTQYF,TGTGCCAGCAGCCCGGGGGGCGGGCGGGTAACAGATACGCAGTATTTT
TRBD1,few,TRBJ2-7,TRBV5-1,17,CASSLGTGPGLGYEQYF,TGCGCCAGCAGCTTGGGGACAGGGCCGGGATTGGGCTACGAGCAGTACTTC
TRBD1,NA,TRBJ2-7,TRBV7-2,13,CASSLGQGFEQYF,TGTGCCAGCAGCTTGGGACAGGGGTTCGAGCAGTACTTC
NA,NA,TRBJ2-5,TRBV7-9,13,CASSLRGQETQYF,TGTGCCAGCAGCCTACGGGGGCAAGAGACCCAGTACTTC
TRBD2,NA,TRBJ2-5,TRBV30,17,CAWSKVRSGRAWETQYF,TGTGCCTGGAGTAAAGTGCGGAGCGGGAGGGCCTGGGAGACCCAGTACTTC
TRBD2,NA,TRBJ2-7,TRBV6-5,13,CASRTSGSYEQYF,TGTGCCAGCAGAACTAGCGGCTCCTACGAGCAGTACTTC
TRBD1,NA,TRBJ2-2,TRBV4-2,16,CASSPRTGTNTGELFF,TGTGCCAGCAGCCCGAGGACAGGAACGAACACCGGGGAGCTGTTTTTT
NA,NA,TRBJ2-3,TRBV27,17,CASSLLIRGARTDTQYF,TGTGCCAGCAGTTTACTCATCCGCGGGGCGCGAACAGATACGCAGTATTTT
TRBD2,few,TRBJ2-7,TRBV27,13,CASRPGLAGEQYF,TGTGCCAGCAGACCGGGACTAGCGGGAGAGCAGTACTTC
TRBD1,NA,TRBJ1-1,TRBV5-1,14,CASRNQGVNTEAFF,TGCGCCAGCAGAAATCAGGGGGTGAACACTGAAGCTTTCTTT
TRBD2,NA,TRBJ2-7,TRBV27,17,CASSPSGLAGGLSEQYF,TGTGCCAGCAGTCCGAGCGGACTAGCGGGAGGTTTGAGCGAGCAGTACTTC
NA,few,TRBJ2-7,TRBV4-1,15,CASSRGDSGKYEQYF,TGCGCCAGCAGCCGCGGGGACAGCGGAAAATACGAGCAGTACTTC
NA,NA,TRBJ1-4,TRBV19,14,CASSTSRTNEKLFF,TGTGCCAGTAGTACGTCTCGAACTAATGAAAAACTGTTTTTT
TRBD2,NA,TRBJ2-3,TRBV29-1,13,CSGTSGGTDTQYF,TGCAGCGGGACTAGCGGGGGTACAGATACGCAGTATTTT
TRBD1,NA,TRBJ2-5,TRBV7-9,13,CASSLNRDSLPYF,TGTGCCAGCAGCTTAAACCGGGACAGTTTGCCGTACTTC
NA,NA,TRBJ2-5,TRBV5-1,16,CASSSGSASQGGAQYF,TGCGCCAGCAGCTCCGGGTCCGCTAGCCAAGGCGGGGCCCAGTACTTC
NA,once,TRBJ2-2,TRBV7-2,16,CASSRPGGRGTGELFF,TGTGCCAGCAGCAGGCCCGGGGGGCGGGGCACCGGGGAGCTGTTTTTT
TRBD2,NA,TRBJ2-7,TRBV7-2,15,CASSLVAGGPYEQYF,TGTGCCAGCAGCTTAGTAGCGGGAGGGCCTTACGAGCAGTACTTC